This T cell receptor (beta chain) was found in a study of T cells in tumors after PD-1 blockade. Study-level information: Either cemiplimab 350 mg every 2 weeks or pembrolizumab 200 mg every 3 weeks was given.

The repertoire was sequenced with immunoSEQ multiplex PCR; TCRdb's copy has only in-frame clones and lacks some. The data show a few thousand clones, with around two thirds seen just once and 10% to 15% held by the top ten. Trimming shortened V by 5 bases and J by 4 bases, and 14 bases separated the two germline ends. Germline lookup yields CDR1 MNHEY and CDR2 SVGAGI. The CDR3 loop spans 14 amino acids. As regards this clone: This may be a read error: a much more frequent sequence differs by one nucleotide.

The rearrangement links TRBV6-5 to TRBJ1-2, with no clear D. The specimen was tumor tissue, collected before anti-PD-1 treatment. The sequence derives from a human donor with basal cell carcinoma. CDR3 protein: CASSNGSNSYGYTF. CDR3 DNA sequence: TGTGCCAGCAGTAACGGGTCGAACTCCTATGGCTACACCTTC.